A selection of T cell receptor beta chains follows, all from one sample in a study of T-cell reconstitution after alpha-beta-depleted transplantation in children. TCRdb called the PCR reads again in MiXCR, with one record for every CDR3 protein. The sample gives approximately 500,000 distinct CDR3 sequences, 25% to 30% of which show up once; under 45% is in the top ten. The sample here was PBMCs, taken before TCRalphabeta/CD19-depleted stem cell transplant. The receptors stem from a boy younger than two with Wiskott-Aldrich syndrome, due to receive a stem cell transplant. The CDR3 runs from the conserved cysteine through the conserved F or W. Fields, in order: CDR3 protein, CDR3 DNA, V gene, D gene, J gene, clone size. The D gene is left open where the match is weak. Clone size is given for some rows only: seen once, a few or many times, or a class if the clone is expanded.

CDR3 protein: CASSQQHQTAPNTEAFF; CDR3 DNA: TGCGCCAGCAGCCAGCAACATCAGACAGCTCCAAACACTGAAGCTTTCTTT; V gene: TRBV5-1; D gene: NA; J gene: TRBJ1-1; clone size: NA
CDR3 protein: CAWSAARSEAYNTEAFF; CDR3 DNA: TGTGCCTGGAGTGCCGCCCGATCGGAGGCTTACAACACTGAAGCTTTCTTT; V gene: TRBV30; D gene: NA; J gene: TRBJ1-1; clone size: NA
CDR3 protein: CASSLGSGRGAYNEQFF; CDR3 DNA: TGTGCCAGCAGCCTCGGCAGCGGGAGAGGGGCCTACAATGAGCAGTTCTTC; V gene: TRBV7-6; D gene: TRBD2; J gene: TRBJ2-1; clone size: NA
CDR3 protein: CASSPVQTGNFQGLNTEAFF; CDR3 DNA: TGTGCCAGCTCACCAGTACAGACAGGGAATTTTCAGGGTTTGAACACTGAAGCTTTCTTT; V gene: TRBV18; D gene: TRBD1; J gene: TRBJ1-1; clone size: once
CDR3 protein: CASTTGSTEAFF; CDR3 DNA: TGTGCCAGCACAACAGGGTCCACTGAAGCTTTCTTT; V gene: TRBV2; D gene: NA; J gene: TRBJ1-1; clone size: few
CDR3 protein: CASSVSGQGTYEQYF; CDR3 DNA: TGTGCCAGCAGCGTATCGGGACAGGGTACCTACGAGCAGTACTTC; V gene: TRBV9; D gene: TRBD1; J gene: TRBJ2-7; clone size: few
CDR3 protein: CASRRTSGSHEQYF; CDR3 DNA: TGTGCCAGCAGACGGACTAGCGGGAGTCACGAGCAGTACTTC; V gene: TRBV16; D gene: TRBD2; J gene: TRBJ2-7; clone size: few
CDR3 protein: CASKRDGTEQFF; CDR3 DNA: TGCGCCAGCAAACGGGACGGGACAGAGCAGTTCTTC; V gene: TRBV5-1; D gene: NA; J gene: TRBJ2-1; clone size: few
CDR3 protein: CSPPLGGPYNEQFF; CDR3 DNA: TGCAGCCCACCGTTGGGGGGACCCTACAATGAGCAGTTCTTC; V gene: TRBV29-1; D gene: NA; J gene: TRBJ2-1; clone size: NA
CDR3 protein: CASSQDGTLGNGPYEQYF; CDR3 DNA: TGTGCCAGCAGCCAAGATGGTACCTTAGGGAACGGCCCCTACGAGCAGTACTTC; V gene: TRBV7-6; D gene: NA; J gene: TRBJ2-7; clone size: few